The 5 T cell receptor beta chains below were found in one sample sequenced in a study of cytomegalovirus exposure and HLA in healthy donors (dated by TCRdb to the late 2010s). Receptor amplification or capture employed the immunoSEQ multiplex PCR assay. A mixture of 60 forward primers for TCR Vbeta segments and 13 reverse primers for TCR Jbeta segments was used in the multiplex PCR. In TCRdb, the immuneACCESS table is reduced to in-frame sequences with V and J assigned. These tables do not hold every clone; where another copy was compared, an unresolved V gene accounts for under half, and the others remain unexplained. The sample profile shows roughly 60,000 clones; 65% to 75% of them were found once. The ten largest clonotypes hold 5% to 7% of the sample. Specimen: PBMCs. These receptors all come from a woman aged 25 to 39 in good health and CMV-seronegative.

V gene TRBV1 combines with J gene TRBJ2-7; TRBD2 is the table's D call and was not checked against the DNA. TRBV1 is deemed a pseudogene. This CDR3 spans 15 amino acids. CDR3 in amino acids: CTSSQETGVLYEQYV. The CDR3 DNA follows: TGCACCAGCAGCCAAGAAACGGGAGTACTCTACGAGCAGTACGTC.

The chain employs TRBV28 and TRBJ2-3; TRBD2 matches 9 bases. V was clipped by 10 bases and J by 1 base; unmatched bases: 6. CDR3 size: 14 residues. Germline CDR1 MDHEN, CDR2 SYDVKM. The CDR3 sequence is CATQAGGRTDTQYF. CDR3 nucleotides: TGTGCCACCCAAGCGGGAGGCCGCACAGATACGCAGTATTTT.

J is TRBJ1-5 and V is TRBV2; the D gene is possibly TRBD1 (5 bases). V gave up 3 bases and J gave up 5 bases, with 8 bases separating them. Germline assignment: CDR1 SNHLY and CDR2 FYNNEI. This CDR3 has 13 amino acids. CDR3 sequence (DNA): TGTGCCAGCAGTGACCGGGGGTATCAGCCCCAGCATTTT. It translates to CASSDRGYQPQHF.

V usage is TRBV11-3 and J usage is TRBJ2-2; possibly TRBD1 for D (5 bases). The CDR3 is 15 amino acids. Germline CDR1 and CDR2: SGHNT and YENEEA. V lost 5 bases and J 4 bases, leaving 14 bases between the germline ends. CDR3 sequence reads: CASSPGAGRTGELFF. As DNA, the CDR3 is TGTGCCAGCAGCCCCGGAGCAGGGCGCACCGGGGAGCTGTTTTTT.

The V call is TRBV19, the J call TRBJ1-5; TRBD1 matches at 10 bases. J gave up 7 bases and V 7 bases, and 13 bases lay outside the gene matches. This CDR3 contains 16 residues. Germline loops: CDR1 LNHDA, CDR2 SQIVND (reference sequence). CDR3 residues: CASKSWTGGREQPQHF. In DNA, the CDR3 is TGTGCCAGTAAGAGCTGGACAGGGGGGCGTGAACAGCCCCAGCATTTT.